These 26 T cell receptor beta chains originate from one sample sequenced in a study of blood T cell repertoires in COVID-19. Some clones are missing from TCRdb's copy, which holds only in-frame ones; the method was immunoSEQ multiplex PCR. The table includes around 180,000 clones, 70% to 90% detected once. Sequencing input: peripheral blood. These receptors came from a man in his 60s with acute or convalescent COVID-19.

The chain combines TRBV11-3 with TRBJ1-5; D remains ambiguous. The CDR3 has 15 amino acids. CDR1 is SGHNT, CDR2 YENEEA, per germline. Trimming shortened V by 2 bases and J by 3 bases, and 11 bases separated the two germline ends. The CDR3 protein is CASSLKRENNQPQHF. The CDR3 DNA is TGTGCCAGCAGCTTAAAACGGGAAAACAATCAGCCCCAGCATTTT.

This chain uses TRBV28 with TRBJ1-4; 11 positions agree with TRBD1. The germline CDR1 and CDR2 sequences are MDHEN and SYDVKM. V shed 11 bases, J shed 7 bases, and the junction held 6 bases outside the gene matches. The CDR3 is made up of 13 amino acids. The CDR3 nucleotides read TGTGCCGCCTCCGGGACAGGGGGTGAAAAACTGTTTTTT. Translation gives CAASGTGGEKLFF.

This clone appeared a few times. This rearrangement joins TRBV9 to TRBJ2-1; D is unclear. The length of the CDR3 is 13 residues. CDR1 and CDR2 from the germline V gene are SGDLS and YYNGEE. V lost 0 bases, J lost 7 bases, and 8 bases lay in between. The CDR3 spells CASSVDPRNEQFF. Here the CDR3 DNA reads TGTGCCAGCAGCGTAGATCCCAGGAATGAGCAGTTCTTC.

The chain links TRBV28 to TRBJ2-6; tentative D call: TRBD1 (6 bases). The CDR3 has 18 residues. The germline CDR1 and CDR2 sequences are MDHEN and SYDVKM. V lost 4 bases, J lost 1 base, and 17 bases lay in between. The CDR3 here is CASSSLLDRVSGANVLTF. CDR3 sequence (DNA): TGTGCCAGCAGTTCCCTCCTGGACAGAGTATCTGGGGCCAACGTCCTGACTTTC.

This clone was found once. The CDR3 sequence: CASSPQGATGNQPQHF. The CDR3 DNA is TGTGCCAGCTCACCACAGGGGGCTACTGGCAATCAGCCCCAGCATTTT. This chain links TRBV18 with TRBJ1-5; the match to TRBD1 covers 7 bases. V was clipped by 1 base and J by 2 bases; unmatched bases: 5. The CDR3 spans 16 residues. Germline loops: CDR1 KGHSH, CDR2 LQKENI.

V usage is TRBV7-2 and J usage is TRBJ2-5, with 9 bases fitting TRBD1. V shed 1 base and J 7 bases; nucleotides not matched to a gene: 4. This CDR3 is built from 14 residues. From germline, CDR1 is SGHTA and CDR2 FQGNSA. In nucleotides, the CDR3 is TGTGCCAGCAGCTTAGGGACAGGGGACGGGACCCAGTACTTC. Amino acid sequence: CASSLGTGDGTQYF.

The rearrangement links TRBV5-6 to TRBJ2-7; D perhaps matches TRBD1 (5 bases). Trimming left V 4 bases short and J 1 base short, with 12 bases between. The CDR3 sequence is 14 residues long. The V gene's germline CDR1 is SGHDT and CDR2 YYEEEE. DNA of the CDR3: TGTGCCAGCAGCCAACCCCAGGGATCCTACGAGCAGTACTTC. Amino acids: CASSQPQGSYEQYF.

The CDR3 reads CASIGREMGTDTQYF. CDR3 bases: TGTGCCAGTATAGGACGGGAGATGGGCACAGATACGCAGTATTTT. The V call is TRBV19, the J call TRBJ2-3, with TRBD2 as a possible D gene (6 bases). Trimming took 7 bases from V and 1 from J, leaving 15 bases between them. Per germline, CDR1 LNHDA and CDR2 SQIVND (reference sequence). CDR3 size: 15 residues. The full variable domain, rest sourced from reference TRBV19 and TRBJ2-3, is DGGITQSPKYLFRKEGQNVTLSCEQNLNHDAMYWYRQDPGQGLRLIYYSQIVNDFQKGDIAEGYSVSREKKESFPLTVTSAQKNPTAFYLCASIGREMGTDTQYFGPGTRLTVL.

The CDR3 coding sequence is TGTGCCAGCAGCTTGGTTCTCGGGCAGGGGGCGGTTCGGGACGAGCAGTACTTC. It yields the protein CASSLVLGQGAVRDEQYF. The V gene is TRBV5-5, the J gene TRBJ2-7, with 8 bases lining up with TRBD1. The germline CDR1 and CDR2 sequences are SGHKS and YYEKEE (reference sequence). The CDR3 runs 18 residues. V lost 0 bases and J lost 5; bases outside the gene matches: 16. The variable domain in full, completed from reference TRBV5-5 and TRBJ2-7, reads DAGVTQSPTHLIKTRGQQVTLRCSPISGHKSVSWYQQVLGQGPQFIFQYYEKEERGRGNFPDRFSARQFPNYSSELNVNALLLGDSALYLCASSLVLGQGAVRDEQYFGPGTRLTVT.

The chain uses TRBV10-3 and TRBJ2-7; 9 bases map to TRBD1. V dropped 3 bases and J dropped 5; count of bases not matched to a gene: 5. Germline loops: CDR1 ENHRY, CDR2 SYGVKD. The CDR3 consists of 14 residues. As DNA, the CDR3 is TGTGCCATCAGTGACGGGACAGGGAATAACGAGCAGTACTTC. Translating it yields CAISDGTGNNEQYF.

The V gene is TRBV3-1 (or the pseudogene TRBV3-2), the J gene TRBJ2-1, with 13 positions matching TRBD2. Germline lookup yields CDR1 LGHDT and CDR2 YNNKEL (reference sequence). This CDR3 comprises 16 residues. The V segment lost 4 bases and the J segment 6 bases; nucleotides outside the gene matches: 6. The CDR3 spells CASSRYTSGRANEQFF. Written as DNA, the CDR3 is TGTGCCAGCAGCCGCTATACTAGCGGGAGGGCCAATGAGCAGTTCTTC.

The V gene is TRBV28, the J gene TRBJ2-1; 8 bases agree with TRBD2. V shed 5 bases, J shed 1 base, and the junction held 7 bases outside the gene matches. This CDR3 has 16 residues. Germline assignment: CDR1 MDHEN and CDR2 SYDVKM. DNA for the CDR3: TGTGCCAGCAGTATATCGGCGGGAGGTTCCTACAATGAGCAGTTCTTC. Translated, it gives CASSISAGGSYNEQFF.

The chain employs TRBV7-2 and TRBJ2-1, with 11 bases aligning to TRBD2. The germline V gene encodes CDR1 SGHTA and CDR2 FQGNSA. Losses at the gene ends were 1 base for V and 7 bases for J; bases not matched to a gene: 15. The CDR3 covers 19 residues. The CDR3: CASSLVSSGRSFYVNEQFF. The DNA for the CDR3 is TGTGCCAGCAGCTTAGTATCTAGCGGGAGGTCCTTTTACGTGAATGAGCAGTTCTTC.

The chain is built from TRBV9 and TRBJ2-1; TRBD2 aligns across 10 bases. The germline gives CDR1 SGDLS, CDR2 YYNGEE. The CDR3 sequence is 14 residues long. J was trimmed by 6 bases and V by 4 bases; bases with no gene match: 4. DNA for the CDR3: TGTGCCAGCAGCAGGACTAGCGGCCTCAATGAGCAGTTCTTC. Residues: CASSRTSGLNEQFF.

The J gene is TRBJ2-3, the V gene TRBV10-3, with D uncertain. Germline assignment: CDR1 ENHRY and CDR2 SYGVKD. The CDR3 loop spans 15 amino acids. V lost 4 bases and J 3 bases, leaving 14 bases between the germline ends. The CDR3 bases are TGTGCCATCAGTGGGGCGCAGGCCAGGACAGATACGCAGTATTTT. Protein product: CAISGAQARTDTQYF.

CDR3 residues: CAIREPGLAAQETQYF. The CDR3 DNA follows: TGTGCCATCAGAGAACCGGGACTAGCGGCCCAGGAGACCCAGTACTTC. The gene calls are TRBV10-3 and TRBJ2-5; the match to TRBD2 covers 11 bases. The CDR3 is 16 amino acids. The V segment lost 6 bases and the J segment 5 bases; nucleotides outside the gene matches: 11. Germline assignment: CDR1 ENHRY and CDR2 SYGVKD.

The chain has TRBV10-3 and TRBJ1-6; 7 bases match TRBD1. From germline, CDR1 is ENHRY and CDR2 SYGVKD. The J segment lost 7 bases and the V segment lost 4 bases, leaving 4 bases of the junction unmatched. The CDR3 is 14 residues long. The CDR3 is CAISVPGQNSPLHF. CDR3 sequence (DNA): TGTGCCATCAGTGTCCCGGGACAGAATTCACCCCTCCACTTT.

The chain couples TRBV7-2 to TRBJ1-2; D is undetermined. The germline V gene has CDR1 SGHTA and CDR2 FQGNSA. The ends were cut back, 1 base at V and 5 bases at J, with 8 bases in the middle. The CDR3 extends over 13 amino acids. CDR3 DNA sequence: TGTGCCAGCAGCTTAGATCCGGTATATGGCTACACCTTC. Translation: CASSLDPVYGYTF.

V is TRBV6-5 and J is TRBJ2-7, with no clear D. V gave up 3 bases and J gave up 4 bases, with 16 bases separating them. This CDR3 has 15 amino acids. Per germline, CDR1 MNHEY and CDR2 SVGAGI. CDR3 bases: TGTGCCAGCAGTTATAGTCCAGACTCCCAGTACGAGCAGTACTTC. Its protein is CASSYSPDSQYEQYF.

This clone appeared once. The CDR3 loop is CASSYLAGGSYNEQFF. For the CDR3, the DNA is TGTGCCAGCAGTTATTTAGCGGGAGGCTCCTACAATGAGCAGTTCTTC. The chain recombines TRBV6-2 or TRBV6-3 with TRBJ2-1; TRBD2 matches at 10 bases. This CDR3 comprises 16 residues. Germline lookup yields CDR1 MNHEY and CDR2 SVGEGT. The junction had 2 bases not matched to a gene; V was cut back by 3 bases and J by 0 bases.

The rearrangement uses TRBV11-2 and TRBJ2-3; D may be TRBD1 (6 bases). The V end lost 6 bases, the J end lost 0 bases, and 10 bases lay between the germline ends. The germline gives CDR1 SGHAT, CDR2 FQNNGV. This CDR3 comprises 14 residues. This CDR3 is CASRPGDSTDTQYF. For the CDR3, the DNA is TGTGCCAGCAGACCAGGGGATAGCACAGATACGCAGTATTTT.

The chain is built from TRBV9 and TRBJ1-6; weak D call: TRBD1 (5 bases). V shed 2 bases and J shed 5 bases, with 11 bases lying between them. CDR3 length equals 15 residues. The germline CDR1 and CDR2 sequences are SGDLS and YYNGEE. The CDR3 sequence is CASSVEGRDNSPLHF. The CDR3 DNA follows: TGTGCCAGCAGCGTGGAGGGGAGGGATAATTCACCCCTCCACTTT.

The CDR3 sequence: CASSEAPFGAAGKAGTQYF. CDR3 sequence (DNA): TGTGCCAGCAGTGAAGCACCTTTCGGAGCGGCGGGCAAAGCGGGTACGCAGTATTTT. This sequence joins TRBV2 and TRBJ2-3, with D tentatively TRBD2 (6 bases). The ends were cut back, 0 bases at V and 8 bases at J, with 27 bases in the middle. This CDR3 contains 19 residues. Germline values: CDR1 SNHLY, CDR2 FYNNEI.

CDR3 sequence (DNA): TGTGCCAGCAGTACAAGGACTAGCGGGAGGACAGATACGCAGTATTTT. Its translation is CASSTRTSGRTDTQYF. The chain has TRBV6-2 or TRBV6-3 and TRBJ2-3, with 14 bases fitting TRBD2. This CDR3 is built from 16 residues. V gave up 5 bases and J gave up 3 bases; unmatched junction bases: 4. Germline V gene sequence: CDR1 MNHEY, CDR2 SVGEGT.

CDR3 in amino acids: CASSLIPVETQYF. CDR3 DNA sequence: TGTGCCAGCAGTTTGATCCCGGTGGAGACCCAGTACTTC. V is TRBV28 and J is TRBJ2-5; D unresolved. Germline V gene lookup returns CDR1 MDHEN and CDR2 SYDVKM. The CDR3 runs to 13 residues. V lost 3 bases and J 5 bases, leaving 10 bases between the germline ends.

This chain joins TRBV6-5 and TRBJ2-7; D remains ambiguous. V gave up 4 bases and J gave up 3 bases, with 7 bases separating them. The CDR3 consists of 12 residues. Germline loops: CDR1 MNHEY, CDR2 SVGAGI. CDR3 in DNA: TGTGCCAGCAGTTCCCGACTCTACGAGCAGTACTTC. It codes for CASSSRLYEQYF.